This T cell receptor beta chain was identified in a study of beta chain features in type 1 diabetes. Expressed TCRB transcripts were sequenced because the isolated RNA had all been reverse transcribed beforehand. The repertoire was sequenced with immunoSEQ multiplex PCR; TCRdb's copy has only in-frame clones and lacks some. The profile shows 140,000 to 150,000 clones, about 51% of them singletons. The CDR3 has 16 amino acids. CDR1 is MGHDK, CDR2 SYGVNS, per germline. The J segment lost 3 bases and the V segment lost 1 base, leaving 5 bases of the junction unmatched. Purities over 98% were achieved in all sorted populations.

This rearrangement joins TRBV25-1 to TRBJ2-3; 9 bases fit TRBD2. The sample was Tregs from blood. The sequence was collected from a man younger than 35 in good health. The CDR3 region is CASSEWLAGRTDTQYF. CDR3 sequence (DNA): TGTGCCAGCAGTGAATGGCTAGCGGGAAGAACAGATACGCAGTATTTT.